The rows below give T cell receptor beta chains drawn from one sample of a study of control samples from healthy donors and cancer patients. Produced via immunoSEQ multiplex PCR; TCRdb's table is partial and in-frame only. Of approximately 110,000 clones in the sample, roughly nine tenths were seen once. The sequencing input was blood. The receptors come from a woman under 30 in good health. Each CDR3 is given with its conserved first and last residue. The D gene is left open where the match is weak.

v_call	j_call	cdr3_length	d_call	cdr3_aa	cdr3_nt
TRBV4-3	TRBJ2-2	14	-	CASSQDEHTGELFF	TGCGCCAGCAGCCAAGACGAGCACACCGGGGAGCTGTTTTTT
TRBV2	TRBJ2-7	13	-	CASSDVGSYEQYF	TGTGCCAGCAGTGACGTGGGTTCCTACGAGCAGTACTTC
TRBV28	TRBJ2-7	16	TRBD2	CASSTAGTSGIYEQYF	TGTGCCAGCAGTACAGCCGGGACTAGCGGTATCTACGAGCAGTACTTC
TRBV19	TRBJ2-3	16	TRBD2	CASSIAGTSGTDTQYF	TGTGCCAGTAGTATAGCTGGGACTAGCGGCACAGATACGCAGTATTTT
TRBV27	TRBJ2-1	14	TRBD2	CASSLSSGKNERFF	TGTGCCAGCAGTTTGTCTAGCGGGAAAAATGAGCGGTTCTTC
TRBV20-1	TRBJ1-1	11	-	CSAIKNTEAFF	TGCAGTGCTATAAAGAACACTGAAGCTTTCTTT
TRBV19	TRBJ1-1	15	-	CASSIAAQGNTEAFF	TGTGCCAGTAGTATAGCGGCCCAGGGGAACACTGAAGCTTTCTTT
TRBV18	TRBJ1-4	13	-	CASSSRIGEKLFF	TGTGCCAGCTCATCCAGAATAGGTGAAAAACTGTTTTTT
TRBV18	TRBJ2-2	16	TRBD1	CASSPSRDRHTGELFF	TGTGCCAGCTCACCAAGCCGGGACAGGCACACCGGGGAGCTGTTTTTT
TRBV5-5	TRBJ2-7	16	-	CASSLVSRGQSHEQYF	TGTGCCAGCAGCTTGGTCTCTCGGGGCCAGTCTCACGAGCAGTACTTC
TRBV7-9	TRBJ1-2	12	-	CASSQFAGGYTF	TGTGCCAGCAGCCAGTTTGCTGGCGGCTACACCTTC
TRBV25-1	TRBJ1-3	16	-	CASSEREGPPGNTIYF	TGTGCCAGCAGTGAACGAGAGGGTCCCCCTGGAAACACCATATATTTT
TRBV28	TRBJ2-7	14	-	CASSPPEMSYEQYF	TGTGCCAGCAGCCCTCCCGAAATGTCCTACGAGCAGTACTTC